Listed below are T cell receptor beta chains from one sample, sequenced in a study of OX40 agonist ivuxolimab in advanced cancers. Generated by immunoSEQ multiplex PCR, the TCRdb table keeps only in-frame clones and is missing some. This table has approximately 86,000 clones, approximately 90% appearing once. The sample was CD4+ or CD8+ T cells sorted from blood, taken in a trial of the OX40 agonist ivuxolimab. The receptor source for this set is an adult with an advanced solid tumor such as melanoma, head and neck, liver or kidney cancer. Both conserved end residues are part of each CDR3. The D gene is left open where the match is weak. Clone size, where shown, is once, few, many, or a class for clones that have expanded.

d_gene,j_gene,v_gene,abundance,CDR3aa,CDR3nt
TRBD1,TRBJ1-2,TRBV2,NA,CASSVGETGGGYTF,TGTGCCAGCAGTGTGGGGGAGACAGGGGGAGGCTACACCTTC
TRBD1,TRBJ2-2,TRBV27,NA,CASSPMTGAGTGELFF,TGTGCCAGCAGTCCGATGACAGGGGCGGGCACCGGGGAGCTGTTTTTT
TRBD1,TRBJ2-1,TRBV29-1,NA,CSVDKGAGMFF,TGCAGCGTTGATAAGGGGGCTGGCATGTTCTTC
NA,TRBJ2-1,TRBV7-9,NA,CASSLAQGHNEQFF,TGTGCCAGCAGCTTAGCTCAGGGACACAATGAGCAGTTCTTC
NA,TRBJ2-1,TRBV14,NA,CASSQGGAYNEQFF,TGTGCCAGCAGCCAAGGGGGAGCTTACAATGAGCAGTTCTTC
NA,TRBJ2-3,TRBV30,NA,CAWSVHPGYTDTQYF,TGTGCCTGGAGTGTACATCCAGGGTACACAGATACGCAGTATTTT
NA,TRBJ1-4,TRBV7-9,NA,CASSLSHDNEKLFF,TGTGCCAGCAGCTTAAGTCACGATAATGAAAAACTGTTTTTT
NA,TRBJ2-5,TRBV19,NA,CASSPRGGGETQYF,TGTGCCAGTAGTCCCCGGGGTGGGGGAGAGACCCAGTACTTC
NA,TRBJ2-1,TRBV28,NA,CASSPLAAAYNEQFF,TGTGCCAGCAGTCCTCTAGCAGCAGCCTACAATGAGCAGTTCTTC
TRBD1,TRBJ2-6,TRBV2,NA,CASTPGQGVPGANVLTF,TGTGCCAGCACACCGGGACAGGGTGTCCCTGGGGCCAACGTCCTGACTTTC
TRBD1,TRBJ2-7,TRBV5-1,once,CASSRGQGVGYEQYF,TGCGCCAGCAGCCGGGGACAGGGGGTTGGCTACGAGCAGTACTTC
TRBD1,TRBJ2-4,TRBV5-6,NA,CASSPSPGTGDLAKNIQYF,TGTGCCAGCAGCCCCTCCCCCGGGACAGGGGACCTAGCCAAAAACATTCAGTACTTC
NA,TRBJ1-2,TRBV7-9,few,CASSLGMESYYGYTF,TGTGCCAGCAGCTTAGGTATGGAATCCTACTATGGCTACACCTTC
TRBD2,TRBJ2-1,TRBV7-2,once,CASSPGTSTYNEQFF,TGTGCCAGCAGCCCAGGGACTAGCACGTACAATGAGCAGTTCTTC
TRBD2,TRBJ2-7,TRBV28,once,CASSEIGTSGYEQYF,TGTGCCAGCAGTGAAATCGGGACTAGCGGTTACGAGCAGTACTTC
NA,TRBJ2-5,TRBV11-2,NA,CASSLAGGTQYF,TGTGCCAGCAGCTTAGCCGGGGGGACCCAGTACTTC
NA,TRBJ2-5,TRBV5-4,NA,CASTHGGTDQETQYF,TGTGCCAGCACCCATGGAGGGACAGACCAAGAGACCCAGTACTTC
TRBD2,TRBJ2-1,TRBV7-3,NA,CASSFSGSSYNEQFF,TGTGCCAGCAGCTTTAGCGGGAGCTCCTACAATGAGCAGTTCTTC
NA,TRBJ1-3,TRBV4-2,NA,CASSQAGTKSGNTIYF,TGTGCCAGCAGCCAAGCCGGGACAAAGTCTGGAAACACCATATATTTT
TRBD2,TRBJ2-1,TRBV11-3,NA,CASSRTSGRTRDVKFF,TGTGCCAGCAGCAGGACTAGCGGGAGGACACGCGACGTGAAGTTCTTC
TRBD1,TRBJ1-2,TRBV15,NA,CATSRETGEGYTF,TGTGCCACCAGCAGAGAGACAGGGGAGGGCTACACCTTC
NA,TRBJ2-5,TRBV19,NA,CASSEQQGWQETQYF,TGTGCCAGTAGTGAACAACAGGGCTGGCAAGAGACCCAGTACTTC
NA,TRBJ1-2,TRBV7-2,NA,CASSPSTGYGYTF,TGTGCCAGCAGCCCATCTACAGGGTATGGCTACACCTTC
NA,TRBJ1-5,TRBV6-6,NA,CATEPTANNQPQHF,TGTGCCACCGAGCCCACCGCCAACAATCAGCCCCAGCATTTT
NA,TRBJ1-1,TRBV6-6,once,CASLREGNTEAFF,TGTGCCAGTCTCCGAGAGGGGAACACTGAAGCTTTCTTT
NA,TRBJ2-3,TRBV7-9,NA,CASSLSGGDTQYF,TGTGCCAGCAGCCTTAGCGGTGGGGATACGCAGTATTTT
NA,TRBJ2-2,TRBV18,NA,CASSQVGSNTGELFF,TGTGCCAGCTCCCAGGTTGGCTCGAACACCGGGGAGCTGTTTTTT
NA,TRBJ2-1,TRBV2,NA,CASRPDWPEQFF,TGTGCCAGCAGGCCGGACTGGCCTGAGCAGTTCTTC
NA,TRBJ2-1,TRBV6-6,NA,CASRREVEQFF,TGTGCCAGCAGGCGAGAGGTTGAGCAGTTCTTC
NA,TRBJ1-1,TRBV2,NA,CASSLGENTEAFF,TGTGCCAGCAGCCTGGGGGAGAACACTGAAGCTTTCTTT
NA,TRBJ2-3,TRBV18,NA,CASSPDSGVGTDTQYF,TGTGCCAGCTCACCGGACAGCGGGGTCGGCACAGATACGCAGTATTTT
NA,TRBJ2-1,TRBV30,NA,CAWRGQGINEQFF,TGTGCCTGGCGAGGGCAGGGTATCAATGAGCAGTTCTTC
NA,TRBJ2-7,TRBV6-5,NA,CASGRQAISYEQYF,TGTGCCTCGGGGAGACAGGCGATCTCCTACGAGCAGTACTTC
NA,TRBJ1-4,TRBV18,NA,CASSPDLTAWEKLFF,TGTGCCAGCTCACCAGATCTAACGGCTTGGGAAAAACTGTTTTTT
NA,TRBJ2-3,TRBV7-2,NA,CASSLSWADTQYF,TGTGCCAGCAGCTTATCCTGGGCAGATACGCAGTATTTT
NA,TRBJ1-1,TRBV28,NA,CASSWTANSNTEAFF,TGTGCCAGCTCCTGGACAGCCAACTCGAACACTGAAGCTTTCTTT
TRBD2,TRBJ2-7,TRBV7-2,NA,CASRYGLAGGSYEQYF,TGTGCCAGCAGATACGGACTAGCGGGAGGCTCCTACGAGCAGTACTTC
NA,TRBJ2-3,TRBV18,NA,CASSPRAGPDTQYF,TGTGCCAGCTCACCACGGGCCGGCCCAGATACGCAGTATTTT
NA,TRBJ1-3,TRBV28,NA,CASSQASGNTIYF,TGTGCCAGCAGTCAAGCCTCTGGAAACACCATATATTTT
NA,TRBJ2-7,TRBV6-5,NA,CASSVDRGSYEQYF,TGTGCCAGCAGTGTGGACCGGGGGTCCTACGAGCAGTACTTC
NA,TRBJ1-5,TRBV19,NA,CASSSFNQPQHF,TGTGCCAGTAGTTCCTTTAATCAGCCCCAGCATTTT
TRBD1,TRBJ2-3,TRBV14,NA,CASSHWTGSGTDTQYF,TGTGCCAGCAGCCACTGGACAGGGTCGGGCACAGATACGCAGTATTTT
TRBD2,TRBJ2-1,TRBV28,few,CASSAPGLAGYNEQFF,TGTGCCAGCAGTGCTCCGGGACTAGCGGGATACAATGAGCAGTTCTTC
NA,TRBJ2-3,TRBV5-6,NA,CASRPGYGADTQYF,TGTGCCAGCAGACCAGGGTATGGGGCAGATACGCAGTATTTT
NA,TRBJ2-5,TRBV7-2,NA,CASSLASGRGQETQYF,TGTGCCAGCAGCTTAGCTTCGGGGCGGGGACAAGAGACCCAGTACTTC
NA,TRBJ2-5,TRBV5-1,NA,CASSLEGRETQYF,TGCGCCAGCAGCTTGGAGGGGCGCGAGACCCAGTACTTC
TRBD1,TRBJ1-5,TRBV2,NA,CASRRGTGGNQPQHF,TGTGCCAGCAGACGCGGGACAGGGGGCAATCAGCCCCAGCATTTT
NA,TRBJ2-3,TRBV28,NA,CASSSAGTNTDTQYF,TGTGCCAGCAGTTCTGCTGGGACCAACACAGATACGCAGTATTTT
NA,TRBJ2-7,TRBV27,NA,CASSLRGGGPSYEQYF,TGTGCCAGCAGTTTAAGAGGGGGAGGGCCCTCCTACGAGCAGTACTTC
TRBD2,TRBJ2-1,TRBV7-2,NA,CASSLQGLAGAYNEQFF,TGTGCCAGCAGTTTGCAGGGGCTAGCGGGAGCCTACAATGAGCAGTTCTTC
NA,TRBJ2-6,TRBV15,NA,CATSRDRRPVIRSGANVLTF,TGTGCCACCAGCAGAGATAGGCGTCCGGTTATACGGTCAGGGGCCAACGTCCTGACTTTC
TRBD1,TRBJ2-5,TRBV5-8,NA,CASSFTGGFKTQYF,TGTGCCAGCAGCTTTACAGGGGGCTTTAAGACCCAGTACTTC
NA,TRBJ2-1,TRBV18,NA,CASSPQRGSSYNEQFF,TGTGCCAGCTCACCACAACGGGGGAGCTCCTACAATGAGCAGTTCTTC
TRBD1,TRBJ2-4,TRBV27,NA,CASSYDRVMAKNIQYF,TGTGCCAGCAGCTACGACAGGGTCATGGCCAAAAACATTCAGTACTTC
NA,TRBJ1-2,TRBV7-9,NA,CASSLEFRNSGYTF,TGTGCCAGCAGCTTAGAATTTCGTAATAGTGGCTACACCTTC
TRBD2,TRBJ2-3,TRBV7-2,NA,CASSVRTSGSLVTQYF,TGTGCCAGCAGCGTACGGACTAGCGGGAGTTTGGTAACGCAGTATTTT
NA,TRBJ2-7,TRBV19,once,CASREKYEQYF,TGTGCCAGTAGAGAAAAATACGAGCAGTACTTC